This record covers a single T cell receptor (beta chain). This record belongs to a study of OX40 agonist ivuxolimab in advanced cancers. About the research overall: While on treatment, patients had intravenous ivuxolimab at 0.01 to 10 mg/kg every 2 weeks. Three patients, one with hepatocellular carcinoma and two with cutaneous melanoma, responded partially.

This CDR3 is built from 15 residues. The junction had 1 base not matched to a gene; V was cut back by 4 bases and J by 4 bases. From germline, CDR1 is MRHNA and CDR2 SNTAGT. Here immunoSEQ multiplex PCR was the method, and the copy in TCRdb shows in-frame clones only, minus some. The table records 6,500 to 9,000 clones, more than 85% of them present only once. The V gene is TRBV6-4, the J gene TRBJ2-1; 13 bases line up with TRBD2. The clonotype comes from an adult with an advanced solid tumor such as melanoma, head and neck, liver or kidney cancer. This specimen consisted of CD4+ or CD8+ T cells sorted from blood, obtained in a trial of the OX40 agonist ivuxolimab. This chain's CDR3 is CASSGTSGSYNEQFF. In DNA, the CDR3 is TGTGCCAGCAGTGGGACTAGCGGGAGTTACAATGAGCAGTTCTTC.